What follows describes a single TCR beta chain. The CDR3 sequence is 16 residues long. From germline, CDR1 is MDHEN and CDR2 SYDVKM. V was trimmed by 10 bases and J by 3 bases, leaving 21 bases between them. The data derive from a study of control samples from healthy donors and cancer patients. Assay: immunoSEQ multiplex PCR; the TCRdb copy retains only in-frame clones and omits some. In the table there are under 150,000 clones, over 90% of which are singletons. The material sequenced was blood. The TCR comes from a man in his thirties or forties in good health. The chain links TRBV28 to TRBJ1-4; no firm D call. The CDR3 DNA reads TGTGCCACCAACCTCCCACTGGGCCAAGCTAATGAAAAACTGTTTTTT. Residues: CATNLPLGQANEKLFF.